The clone carrying this TCR beta chain was observed a few times. Its target is not known. Germline lookup yields CDR1 SGHAT and CDR2 FQDESV (reference sequence). V lost 4 bases, J lost 5 bases, and 15 bases lay in between. The CDR3 sequence is 15 residues long. The data derive from a study of post-analysis software for immune sequencing data. Broader study findings: For normalized Chao1 diversity, multiple sclerosis patients scored significantly lower than controls did. Higher frequency in patients than in controls was seen for about five TRBV segments, with TRBV5-6, TRBV5-1 and TRBV20-1 among them.

Included in the TCR beta cDNA libraries were unique molecular identifiers. TCRdb re-analysed the PCR reads in MiXCR, keeping a single row per CDR3 protein. The table shows 750,000 to 950,000 distinct CDR3 sequences, with around 42% occurring only once. Source material: blood. This chain joins TRBV11-1 and TRBJ2-1, with D possibly TRBD2 on 6 matching bases. This clonotype was sampled from a girl between 10 and 17 years old with multiple sclerosis. CDR3 region: CASSSRDFYDNEQFF. DNA of the CDR3: TGTGCCAGCAGCTCCCGGGACTTCTACGACAATGAGCAGTTCTTC.